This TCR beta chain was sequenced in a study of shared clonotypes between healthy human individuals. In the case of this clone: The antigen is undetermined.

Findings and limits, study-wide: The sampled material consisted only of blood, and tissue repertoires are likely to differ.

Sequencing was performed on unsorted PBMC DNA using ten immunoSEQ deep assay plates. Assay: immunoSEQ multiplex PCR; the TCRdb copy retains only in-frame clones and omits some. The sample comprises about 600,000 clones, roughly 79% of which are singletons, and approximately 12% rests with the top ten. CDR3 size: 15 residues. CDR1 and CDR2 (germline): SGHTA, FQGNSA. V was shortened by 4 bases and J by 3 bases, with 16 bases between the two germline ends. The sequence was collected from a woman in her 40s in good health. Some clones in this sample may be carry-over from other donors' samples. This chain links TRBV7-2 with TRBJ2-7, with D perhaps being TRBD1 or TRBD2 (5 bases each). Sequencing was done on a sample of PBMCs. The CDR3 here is CASSSEGTTYYEQYF. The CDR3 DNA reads TGTGCCAGCAGCTCTGAAGGGACGACTTACTACGAGCAGTACTTC. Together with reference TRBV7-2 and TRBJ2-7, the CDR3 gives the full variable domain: GAGVSQSPSNKVTEKGKDVELRCDPISGHTALYWYRQSLGQGLEFLIYFQGNSAPDKSGLPSDRFSAERTGGSVSTLTIQRTQQEDSAVYLCASSSEGTTYYEQYFGPGTRLTVT.